Below, 25 T cell receptor beta chains from the same sample are listed, as sequenced in a study of T cells in Graves' hyperthyroidism and ophthalmopathy. From RNA transcripts, TCR beta CDR3 regions were amplified. HTBI primers drove first-round RT-PCR of the TCR CDR3. One entry per CDR3 protein results from TCRdb running MiXCR on the multiplex PCR reads. The sample includes a few hundred thousand distinct CDR3 sequences, 21% seen only once; the top ten take less than 65%. Source material: blood. Source of these receptors: a woman aged 50 to 60 with Graves' hyperthyroidism.

The chain is built from TRBV10-3 and TRBJ1-3; D is perhaps TRBD1 (5 bases). Germline V CDR1 and CDR2: ENHRY, SYGVKD. The CDR3 has 15 amino acids. Deletions cut 6 bases from V and 4 bases from J, with 16 bases between. Here the CDR3 reads CAISDRRVLGNTIYF. Here the CDR3 DNA reads TGTGCCATCAGCGATCGCAGGGTTTTAGGAAACACCATATATTTT.

This clonotype showed up many times. CDR3 bases: TGTGCCAGCAGCTTAGTGACCCCTAGCAGGGGTACGCAGTATTTT. Its translation: CASSLVTPSRGTQYF. The chain links TRBV7-9 to TRBJ2-3; tentative D call: TRBD1 (6 bases). The germline V gene has CDR1 SEHNR and CDR2 FQNEAQ (reference sequence). V dropped 1 base and J dropped 8 bases, with 16 bases sitting between them. The CDR3 consists of 15 residues. Together with reference TRBV7-9 and TRBJ2-3, the CDR3 gives the full variable domain: DTGVSQNPRHKITKRGQNVTFRCDPISEHNRLYWYRQTLGQGPEFLTYFQNEAQLEKSRLLSDRFSAERPKGSFSTLEIQRTEQGDSAMYLCASSLVTPSRGTQYFGPGTRLTVL.

The chain has TRBV7-2 and TRBJ1-5; weak D call: TRBD1 (5 bases). CDR3 length equals 13 residues. CDR1 is SGHTA, CDR2 FQGNSA, per germline. V was clipped by 1 base and J by 7 bases, with 8 bases between them. CDR3 DNA sequence: TGTGCCAGCAGCTTAGTCAGGGCACAGCCCCAGCATTTT. Protein product: CASSLVRAQPQHF.

In this sample, this clonotype turned up many times. The V gene is TRBV28, the J gene TRBJ2-1, with 11 bases fitting TRBD2. Looked up from germline, CDR1 is MDHEN and CDR2 is SYDVKM. Trimming took 6 bases from V and 7 from J; bases not matched to a gene: 8. CDR3 length: 15 amino acids. CDR3 DNA sequence: TGTGCCAGCAGCGTTAGCGGGAGGGCCCAGAATGAGCAGTTCTTC. Its protein product is CASSVSGRAQNEQFF.

There are many counts of this clonotype. This chain uses TRBV15 with TRBJ2-3; maybe TRBD1 (5 bases). The germline CDR1 and CDR2 sequences are LNHNV and YYDKDF (reference sequence). The CDR3 extends over 14 amino acids. V dropped 1 base and J dropped 3 bases, with 8 bases sitting between them. CDR3 nucleotide sequence: TGTGCCACCAGCAGAGTACAGGAGACAGATACGCAGTATTTT. Translating gives CATSRVQETDTQYF.

This clonotype was counted only a few times. The chain recombines TRBV20-1 with TRBJ1-3; D is uncertain. V lost 6 bases, J lost 0 bases, and 12 bases lay in between. Germline assignment: CDR1 DFQATT and CDR2 SNEGSKA (reference sequence). The CDR3 is 14 residues long. The CDR3 region has the DNA TGCAGTGCGAGCACAGCAAACTCTGGAAACACCATATATTTT. Residues: CSASTANSGNTIYF.

To note about this clonotype: A read error is likely, as this CDR3 ends without the conserved phenylalanine or tryptophan. The chain joins TRBV5-1 to TRBJ2-5; D may correspond to TRBD1 or TRBD2 (5 bases each). Germline V gene sequence: CDR1 SGHRS, CDR2 YFSETQ. The V end lost 4 bases, the J end lost 0 bases, and 13 bases lay between the germline ends. The CDR3 is 15 residues long. The CDR3 sequence: CASSPGRLYQETQYL. Here the CDR3 DNA reads TGCGCCAGCAGCCCGGGACGGCTGTACCAAGAGACCCAGTACCTC.

This clonotype was picked up a small number of times. V is TRBV5-1 and J is TRBJ1-3, with D hard to call. The CDR3 runs 14 residues. Per the germline V gene, CDR1 is SGHRS and CDR2 is YFSETQ. V was shortened by 0 bases and J by 3 bases, with 7 bases between the two germline ends. The CDR3, as DNA: TGCGCCAGCAGCTTGGTTGGCTATGGAAACACCATATATTTT. Translated: CASSLVGYGNTIYF.

This clonotype was picked up many times. V is TRBV11-2 and J is TRBJ2-2; 7 bases match TRBD2. V trimming: 7 bases; J trimming: 3 bases; junction bases outside the gene matches: 5. Germline loops: CDR1 SGHAT, CDR2 FQNNGV. The CDR3 is 14 amino acids. The CDR3 loop is CASTRRGYTGELFF. The CDR3 bases are TGTGCCAGCACCCGGCGGGGGTACACCGGGGAGCTGTTTTTT.

The rearrangement joins TRBV7-3 to TRBJ1-1; TRBD1 might be the D (5 bases). The CDR3 extends over 15 amino acids. Trimming took off 0 bases at V and 11 bases at J, with 19 bases between the two ends. Germline-derived CDR1 and CDR2 are SGHTA and FQGTGA. This CDR3 reads CASSLTPGLVDEAFF. In DNA, the CDR3 is TGTGCCAGCAGCTTAACCCCGGGACTGGTTGATGAGGCTTTCTTT.

In its sample, this clonotype was seen many times. The chain couples TRBV6-1 to TRBJ2-7; 7 nucleotides agree with TRBD1. Trimming took 8 bases from V and 3 from J; bases not matched to a gene: 7. This CDR3 spans 13 amino acids. Germline V gene data show CDR1 as MNHNS and CDR2 as SASEGT. The CDR3 protein is CASSQGSYYEQYF. The CDR3 DNA reads as TGTGCCAGCTCACAGGGGTCATACTACGAGCAGTACTTC.

This clonotype was found a few times. J is TRBJ2-7 and V is TRBV20-1, with D unclear. Germline-derived CDR1 and CDR2 are DFQATT and SNEGSKA (reference sequence). The CDR3 is 14 amino acids. V was trimmed by 3 bases and J by 2 bases, leaving 14 bases between them. CDR3: CSASELARAYEQYF. CDR3 coding DNA: TGCAGTGCTAGTGAATTGGCCAGAGCCTACGAGCAGTACTTC.

J is TRBJ2-2 and V is TRBV7-6, with D perhaps TRBD1 or TRBD2 (5 bases each). This CDR3 contains 16 residues. Germline CDR1 reads SGHVS; CDR2 reads FNYEAQ. Between the trimmed V and J ends, which lost 5 bases and 7 bases, there was a span of 20 bases. The CDR3 here is CASSPDGTGLVGELFF. The CDR3 bases are TGTGCCAGCAGCCCGGACGGGACGGGGCTAGTCGGGGAGCTGTTTTTT.

This clonotype was counted many times. This chain joins TRBV20-1 and TRBJ2-7, with D perhaps TRBD1 (8 bases). The CDR3 length is 14 residues. Trimming took off 4 bases at V and 2 bases at J, with 15 bases between the two ends. From germline, CDR1 is DFQATT and CDR2 SNEGSKA (reference sequence). The CDR3 region is CSATDRGLTYEQYF. The DNA of the CDR3 is TGCAGTGCTACCGACAGGGGACTAACCTACGAGCAGTACTTC.

This clonotype was observed many times. The chain recombines TRBV5-1 with TRBJ2-7; D could derive from TRBD1 or TRBD2 (5 bases each). The germline V gene has CDR1 SGHRS and CDR2 YFSETQ. The CDR3 loop spans 16 amino acids. Deletions cut 0 bases from V and 0 bases from J, with 13 bases between. The CDR3 coding sequence is TGCGCCAGCAGCTTGGGGGGGACGTCGAGCTCCTACGAGCAGTACTTC. As protein: CASSLGGTSSSYEQYF.

V is TRBV3-1 and J is TRBJ2-1, with D tentatively TRBD2 (7 bases). This CDR3 contains 16 residues. Looked up from germline, CDR1 is LGHDT and CDR2 is YNNKEL (reference sequence). Trimming took off 1 base at V and 8 bases at J, with 18 bases between the two ends. CDR3: CASSQGIPGGVDEQFF. The CDR3, as DNA: TGTGCCAGCAGCCAAGGGATCCCGGGGGGCGTCGATGAGCAGTTCTTC.

This clonotype was seen ten or more times. The V gene is TRBV28, the J gene TRBJ2-3; D possibly corresponds to TRBD2 (6 bases). Germline CDR1 MDHEN, CDR2 SYDVKM. V lost 8 bases, J lost 1 base, and 16 bases lay in between. This CDR3 comprises 15 residues. The CDR3 nucleotides are TGTGCCAGCTGCTGCTTGGGGGGTCGCACAGATACGCAGTATTTT. It translates to CASCCLGGRTDTQYF.

This clonotype was recorded at least ten times. This sequence joins TRBV2 and TRBJ1-1; D may be TRBD1 (5 bases). Per the germline V gene, CDR1 is SNHLY and CDR2 is FYNNEI. V was trimmed by 4 bases and J by 3 bases, leaving 9 bases between them. CDR3 length: 13 residues. CDR3 region: CASSVWGYTEAFF. The CDR3 coding sequence is TGTGCCAGCAGTGTATGGGGCTACACTGAAGCTTTCTTT.

The chain uses TRBV5-4 and TRBJ2-2; 7 bases fit TRBD2. Germline values: CDR1 SGHNT, CDR2 YYREEE (reference sequence). The CDR3 contains 15 residues. The ends lost 4 bases at V and 1 base at J; junction bases unmatched: 4. CDR3 in amino acids: CASSPVAGNTGELFF. CDR3 nucleotides: TGTGCCAGCAGCCCGGTAGCGGGGAACACCGGGGAGCTGTTTTTT.

This clonotype was detected ten times or more. This chain connects TRBV20-1 to TRBJ1-6, with 8 bases identical to TRBD1. There are 12 residues in the CDR3. In germline, CDR1 is DFQATT, CDR2 SNEGSKA (reference sequence). CDR3 bases: TGCAGGACAGGGGTGCAGAATTCACCCCTCCACTTT. Translation: CRTGVQNSPLHF.

About this clonotype itself: A read error may produce the germline difference seen at one junction end. The gene calls are TRBV3-1 and TRBJ2-7; D is perhaps TRBD2 (5 bases). Germline loops: CDR1 LGHDT, CDR2 YNNKEL (reference sequence). The CDR3 covers 13 residues. The CDR3 coding sequence is TGTGCCAGCAACCAAGATCCGGGGATCGAGCAGTACTTC. Amino acids: CASNQDPGIEQYF.

This clonotype was found many times. The rearrangement uses TRBV20-1 and TRBJ2-7, with 12 nucleotides matching TRBD2. The CDR3 is 15 amino acids. With 0 bases clipped from V and 6 bases from J, the junction kept 6 bases outside the gene matches. In germline, CDR1 is DFQATT, CDR2 SNEGSKA (reference sequence). CDR3 residues: CSARDPWTSGTEQYF. The DNA of the CDR3 is TGCAGTGCTAGAGATCCGTGGACTAGCGGGACCGAGCAGTACTTC.

This clonotype has ten or more counts. The chain carries TRBV6-1 and TRBJ2-3; weak D call: TRBD1 (6 bases). CDR1 and CDR2 from the germline V gene are MNHNS and SASEGT. This CDR3 has 13 residues. The V and J ends lost 6 bases and 2 bases respectively, with 9 bases between them. CDR3 nucleotides: TGTGCCAGCAGCAGGGGCCCCACAGATACGCAGTATTTT. It encodes CASSRGPTDTQYF.

This sequence joins TRBV11-1 and TRBJ2-3; weak D call: TRBD2 (5 bases). Trimming pared 4 bases from V and 0 bases from J, leaving 23 bases between. Germline V gene data show CDR1 as SGHAT and CDR2 as FQDESV (reference sequence). The CDR3 consists of 19 residues. CDR3 protein: CASSSLDSLRPTSTDTQYF. Written as DNA, the CDR3 is TGTGCCAGCAGCTCGTTGGACTCTTTAAGACCTACAAGCACAGATACGCAGTATTTT.

This clonotype came up many times. V is TRBV30 and J is TRBJ2-1; 7 bases map to TRBD1. J gave up 0 bases and V 3 bases, and 5 bases lay outside the gene matches. The CDR3 consists of 15 residues. CDR1 is GTSNPN, CDR2 SVGIG, per germline (reference sequence). The CDR3 sequence: CAWSPGQASYNEQFF. The CDR3, as DNA: TGTGCCTGGAGCCCCGGACAGGCCTCCTACAATGAGCAGTTCTTC.